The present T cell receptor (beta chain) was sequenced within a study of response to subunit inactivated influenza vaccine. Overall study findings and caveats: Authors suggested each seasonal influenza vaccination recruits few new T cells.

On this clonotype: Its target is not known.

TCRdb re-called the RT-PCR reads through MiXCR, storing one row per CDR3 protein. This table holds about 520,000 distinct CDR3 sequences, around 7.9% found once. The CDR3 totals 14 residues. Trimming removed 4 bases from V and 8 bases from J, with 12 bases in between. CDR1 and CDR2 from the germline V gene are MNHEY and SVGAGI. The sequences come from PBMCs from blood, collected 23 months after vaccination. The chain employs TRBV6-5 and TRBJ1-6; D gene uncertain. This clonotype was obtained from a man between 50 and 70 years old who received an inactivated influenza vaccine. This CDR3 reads CASSWSGGDSPLHF. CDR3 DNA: TGTGCCAGCAGTTGGAGCGGTGGTGATTCACCCCTCCACTTT.